This TCR beta chain was identified in a study of cytomegalovirus exposure and HLA in healthy donors. Primers: 60 Vbeta forward and 13 Jbeta reverse. Clones were read by immunoSEQ multiplex PCR, and TCRdb kept only the in-frame ones, dropping some. The data contain about 170,000 clones, roughly 79% of them singletons. The germline gives CDR1 ENHRY, CDR2 SYGVKD. V lost 0 bases and J lost 7, with 10 bases in between. CDR3 size: 14 residues. Sample: PBMCs. The V call is TRBV10-3, the J call TRBJ1-5, with D unclear. This sequence originates from a woman in her forties or fifties in good health and CMV-seropositive. The CDR3, as DNA: TGTGCCATCAGTGAGTCGAAGGGAGGACAGCCCCAGCATTTT. Its protein product is CAISESKGGQPQHF.